The 25 T cell receptor beta chains below all came from one sample that was sequenced in a study of cytomegalovirus exposure and HLA in healthy donors. PCR used 60 Vbeta primers and 13 Jbeta primers. Produced via immunoSEQ multiplex PCR; TCRdb's table is partial and in-frame only. The sample carries about 200,000 clones, 79% recorded once. Sequenced material: PBMCs. Source of these receptors: a girl between 10 and 17 years old in good health and CMV-seropositive.

The chain combines TRBV4-3 with TRBJ1-6, with 9 positions matching TRBD1. CDR3 length equals 16 residues. CDR1 is LGHNA and CDR2 is YSLEER in the germline V gene. V was clipped by 0 bases and J by 11 bases; unmatched bases: 8. The CDR3 DNA is TGCGCCAGCAGCCAAGAGAACACAGGGGGCTCTACACCCCTCCACTTT. It yields the protein CASSQENTGGSTPLHF.

This chain links TRBV11-2 with TRBJ1-3; 7 bases line up with TRBD1. J was trimmed by 8 bases and V by 5 bases; bases with no gene match: 6. The CDR3 sequence is 13 residues long. Germline-derived CDR1 and CDR2 are SGHAT and FQNNGV. The CDR3 loop reads CASSRGQLDTIYF. The CDR3 region has the DNA TGTGCCAGCAGCCGGGGACAGTTGGACACCATATATTTT.

A note on this clone: Other nucleotide sequences from this sample produce the same CDR3. The rearrangement links TRBV4-3 to TRBJ2-7, with unresolved D. The CDR3 covers 13 residues. V lost 0 bases, J lost 4 bases, and 7 bases lay in between. Germline CDR1 reads LGHNA; CDR2 reads YSLEER. This CDR3 is CASSQDPLYEQYF. The CDR3 bases are TGCGCCAGCAGCCAAGATCCCCTTTACGAGCAGTACTTC.

The gene calls are TRBV6-5 and TRBJ2-1, with 7 bases matching TRBD2. The length of the CDR3 is 14 residues. The germline gives CDR1 MNHEY, CDR2 SVGAGI. J lost 4 bases, V lost 7 bases, and 7 bases had no gene match. The CDR3 DNA reads as TGTGCCAGCACGAGGGACGGGGGGTACAATGAGCAGTTCTTC. Its protein is CASTRDGGYNEQFF.

V gene TRBV6-5 combines with J gene TRBJ2-7, with unresolved D. This CDR3 is 14 amino acids long. CDR1 MNHEY and CDR2 SVGAGI come from the germline V gene. V was trimmed by 2 bases and J by 0 bases, leaving 8 bases between them. CDR3 protein: CASSYRRFSYEQYF. CDR3 in DNA: TGTGCCAGCAGTTACCGGCGGTTCTCCTACGAGCAGTACTTC.

The V call is TRBV18, the J call TRBJ2-7, with D tentatively TRBD1 (6 bases). CDR3 length equals 14 residues. In germline, CDR1 is KGHSH, CDR2 LQKENI. Trimming took 3 bases from V and 6 from J, leaving 15 bases between them. DNA for the CDR3: TGTGCCAGCTCACCTACAGGGATGGCTGGCGAGCAGTACTTC. It encodes CASSPTGMAGEQYF.

V gene TRBV5-4 combines with J gene TRBJ2-1, with 7 bases fitting TRBD2. The germline CDR1 and CDR2 sequences are SGHNT and YYREEE (reference sequence). The CDR3 is 14 residues long. The V segment lost 2 bases and the J segment 7 bases; nucleotides outside the gene matches: 6. In DNA, the CDR3 is TGTGCCAGCAGCTTCGGGGGGAGCGGAAATGAGCAGTTCTTC. Its protein is CASSFGGSGNEQFF.

V gene TRBV13 combines with J gene TRBJ2-3, with D tentatively TRBD2 (6 bases). The CDR3 extends over 16 amino acids. CDR1 is PRHDT, CDR2 FYEKMQ, per germline (reference sequence). Trimming cost V 5 bases and J 6 bases, with 21 bases left between them. CDR3 amino acids: CASSHLTAPSGDTQYF. For the CDR3, the DNA is TGTGCCAGCAGCCACCTGACAGCCCCAAGCGGGGATACGCAGTATTTT.

This chain connects TRBV2 to TRBJ2-2, with 8 positions matching TRBD2. Trimming cost V 0 bases and J 7 bases; bases outside gene matches: 4. This CDR3 is 15 amino acids long. In germline, CDR1 is SNHLY, CDR2 FYNNEI. Here the CDR3 DNA reads TGTGCCAGCAGTGAAGCCGGGGGGGCTTTCGGGGAGCTGTTTTTT. It specifies CASSEAGGAFGELFF.

The chain employs TRBV2 and TRBJ2-3; 11 nucleotides line up with TRBD2. Unmatched junction bases numbered 5, after V lost 6 bases and J lost 3 bases. The germline V gene encodes CDR1 SNHLY and CDR2 FYNNEI. CDR3 size: 15 residues. CDR3 sequence reads: CASRQTSGVTDTQYF. The CDR3 region has the DNA TGTGCCAGCAGGCAGACTAGCGGGGTAACAGATACGCAGTATTTT.

This clone has only one observation. The chain combines TRBV18 with TRBJ2-7; unclear D gene. The CDR3 totals 12 residues. With 3 bases removed from V and 5 bases from J, the gap between germline ends came to 8 bases. CDR1 is KGHSH and CDR2 is LQKENI in the germline V gene. The CDR3 DNA follows: TGTGCCAGCTCACCCGAGGTGCACGAGCAGTACTTC. Protein product: CASSPEVHEQYF.

The rearrangement joins TRBV9 to TRBJ2-5, with D tentatively TRBD2 (5 bases). V was pared by 4 bases and J by 1 base, with 17 bases between. The CDR3 contains 16 residues. The germline V gene encodes CDR1 SGDLS and CDR2 YYNGEE. CDR3 sequence: CASSIAGGSLQETQYF. DNA for the CDR3: TGTGCCAGCAGCATAGCCGGAGGAAGCCTCCAAGAGACCCAGTACTTC.

The chain uses TRBV7-2 and TRBJ2-1; 8 nucleotides agree with TRBD2. After removal of 0 bases from V and 4 bases from J, the junction contained 2 bases not matched to a gene. The CDR3 runs to 15 residues. Germline V lookup: CDR1 SGHTA, CDR2 FQGNSA. CDR3 in amino acids: CASSLASGGYNEQFF. DNA of the CDR3: TGTGCCAGCAGCTTAGCCAGCGGGGGTTACAATGAGCAGTTCTTC.

The chain carries TRBV2 and TRBJ2-1; TRBD2 agrees at 12 bases. The CDR3 loop spans 16 amino acids. Looked up from germline, CDR1 is SNHLY and CDR2 is FYNNEI. The CDR3 nucleotides are TGTGACACTAGCGGGGGGCTCACGGGCTCCTACAATGAGCAGTTCTTC. As protein: CDTSGGLTGSYNEQFF.

This clone showed up just a few times. The chain carries TRBV5-4 and TRBJ2-2, with D possibly TRBD2 on 7 matching bases. V was pared by 1 base and J by 2 bases, with 9 bases between. The CDR3 length is 15 residues. In germline, CDR1 is SGHNT, CDR2 YYREEE (reference sequence). CDR3 protein: CASSLTGGNTGELFF. The CDR3 DNA is TGTGCCAGCAGCTTGACGGGGGGCAACACCGGGGAGCTGTTTTTT.

On this clone itself: The same CDR3 is also encoded by other DNA sequences in this sample. Here the CDR3 reads CASSEGQSSNQPQHF. CDR3 coding DNA: TGTGCCAGCAGTGAAGGGCAATCTAGCAATCAGCCCCAGCATTTT. This sequence joins TRBV6-1 and TRBJ1-5; D ambiguous. The CDR3 runs 15 residues. Germline loops: CDR1 MNHNS, CDR2 SASEGT. V lost 1 base and J lost 0, with 7 bases in between.

The chain combines TRBV5-4 with TRBJ2-1, with 10 bases lining up with TRBD1. J was trimmed by 8 bases and V by 2 bases; bases with no gene match: 7. This CDR3 has 15 residues. In germline, CDR1 is SGHNT, CDR2 YYREEE (reference sequence). CDR3 residues: CASSLVDRGLDEQFF. CDR3 bases: TGTGCCAGCAGCTTAGTAGACAGGGGGCTCGATGAGCAGTTCTTC.

This clone was observed a handful of times. The CDR3 spells CASSYSRQGNTEAFF. Written as DNA, the CDR3 is TGTGCCAGCAGTTACTCGAGACAGGGCAACACTGAAGCTTTCTTT. The V and J genes are TRBV6-5 and TRBJ1-1; 7 bases are a match to TRBD1. V shed 0 bases and J 2 bases; nucleotides not matched to a gene: 3. This CDR3 is built from 15 residues. From germline, CDR1 is MNHEY and CDR2 SVGAGI.

The CDR3 bases are TGCGCCAGCAGCCAGAGGACAGTAGACACCATATATTTT. It translates to CASSQRTVDTIYF. The genes are TRBV4-3 and TRBJ1-3, with D tentatively TRBD1 (6 bases). CDR1 and CDR2 (germline): LGHNA, YSLEER. V lost 3 bases, J lost 8 bases, and 11 bases lay in between. The CDR3 runs to 13 residues.

The chain couples TRBV6-1 to TRBJ2-3, with 9 bases aligning to TRBD1. The CDR3 sequence is 17 residues long. Germline CDR1 is MNHNS and CDR2 is SASEGT. Trimming cost V 2 bases and J 0 bases; bases outside gene matches: 6. The CDR3 DNA is TGTGCCAGCAGTGAATATGACAGGGGGGCAAGCACAGATACGCAGTATTTT. Encoded protein: CASSEYDRGASTDTQYF.

CDR3 region: CASRNRGLGNQPQHF. In DNA form, the CDR3 reads TGTGCCAGCAGGAACAGGGGACTAGGGAATCAGCCCCAGCATTTT. The V and J genes are TRBV6-1 and TRBJ1-5, with 7 bases that match TRBD1. Germline V CDR1 and CDR2: MNHNS, SASEGT. CDR3 length: 15 residues. The junction had 9 bases not matched to a gene; V was cut back by 6 bases and J by 4 bases.

J is TRBJ2-5 and V is TRBV16, with a tentative D call TRBD2 (6 bases). Per germline, CDR1 KGHSY and CDR2 FQNENV. This CDR3 spans 14 amino acids. V was clipped by 1 base and J by 5 bases, with 11 bases between them. The CDR3 here is CASSQWQGLETQYF. Written as DNA, the CDR3 is TGTGCCAGCAGCCAATGGCAGGGACTGGAGACCCAGTACTTC.

The sample holds a few counts of this clone. The rearrangement joins TRBV5-1 to TRBJ2-3; possible D gene TRBD1, 5 bases. The CDR3 sequence is 13 residues long. Germline V CDR1 and CDR2: SGHRS, YFSETQ. V gave up 3 bases and J gave up 5 bases, with 10 bases separating them. The CDR3 nucleotides are TGCGCCAGCAGCTCAGGGTCAGGAGATACGCAGTATTTT. This translates into CASSSGSGDTQYF.

The genes are TRBV29-1 and TRBJ2-1; 10 nucleotides align to TRBD1. CDR1 SQVTM and CDR2 ANQGSEA come from the germline V gene. V dropped 8 bases and J dropped 8; count of bases not matched to a gene: 12. The CDR3 is 14 residues long. In nucleotides, the CDR3 is TGCAGCACTGACAGGGGGCGCCTAGGGGATGAGCAGTTCTTC. Amino acids: CSTDRGRLGDEQFF.

This clone appeared once. This chain links TRBV7-2 with TRBJ2-7; 7 bases are shared with TRBD2. CDR3 length equals 14 residues. Germline CDR1 and CDR2: SGHTA and FQGNSA. Trimming took 1 base from V and 2 from J; bases not matched to a gene: 2. The CDR3 DNA follows: TGTGCCAGCAGCTTAGTGGGGGGGACCTACGAGCAGTACTTC. The encoded protein is CASSLVGGTYEQYF.